This T cell receptor (beta chain) was recorded in a study of vaccination effects on CD4 cells after COVID-19. About the study: Prior to sequencing, the ViraFEST assay stimulated PBMC with viral peptide pools, which expanded the antigen-specific CD4+ T cells. The study's findings and limits: Few convalescent patients and no early post-infection timepoints were included in the study.

When nine to ten days of culture had elapsed, CD4+ T cells were isolated. The CDR3 length is 15 residues. The germline V gene encodes CDR1 SEHNR and CDR2 FQNEAQ (reference sequence). Only in-frame clones appear in the TCRdb table, and some are missing; sequencing was by immunoSEQ multiplex PCR. The data contain under 50,000 clones, roughly 80% of them singletons. For this clone: Its antigen is unidentified. One end of the junction fails to match germline, which may point to a read error.

This receptor was identified in a human donor who had a prior SARS-CoV-2 infection. The chain employs TRBV7-9 and TRBJ2-2, with 8 bases matching TRBD2. The specimen comprised CD4+ T cells from PBMCs cultured without peptide, sampled before COVID-19 vaccination. The CDR3 here is CASSLAGPGTGELFF. The CDR3 DNA reads as TGTGCCAGCAGCCTAGCGGGTCCCGGTACCGGGGAGCTGTTTTTT.